The clone carrying this T cell receptor beta chain has a handful of counts. What it recognizes is unknown. CDR3 size: 19 residues. Both TRBC1 and TRBC2 were covered by a beta constant-region primer of two equimolar oligonucleotides. TCRdb re-called the UMI-ligation and nested PCR reads with MiXCR, one entry per CDR3 protein. The profile shows approximately 140,000 distinct CDR3 sequences, 17% of them singletons. This sample stems from a study of naive and memory T cell subsets. Study observations and caveats: Clonotypes here are unpaired alpha or beta chain sequences.

Overnight CMV lysate stimulation of fresh PBMCs defined donor CMV status by CD4+ IFNgamma. The sequence came from a human donor in good health. Source material: naive CD4+ T cells from blood. The rearrangement uses TRBV21-1 and TRBJ2-7; the table gives TRBD1 as D, unverified against the DNA. TRBV21-1 is a pseudogene segment. CDR3 protein: CASSSRDRGREGLADEQYF. CDR3 DNA: TGTGCCAGCAGCTCCCGGGACAGGGGGCGAGAAGGACTAGCGGACGAGCAGTACTTC.